This T cell receptor (beta chain) was retrieved from a study of preoperative IRX-2 immunotherapy in early breast cancer. The treatment: preoperative locoregional IRX-2 cytokine immunotherapy. Preoperative locoregional IRX-2 cytokine immunotherapy was tested in the phase Ib source study. Unmatched junction bases numbered 5, after V lost 2 bases and J lost 2 bases. From germline, CDR1 is KGHSH and CDR2 LQKENI. The CDR3 covers 16 residues. Profiled with immunoSEQ multiplex PCR; TCRdb holds only in-frame clones, not every one. The sample yields 34,000 or so clones, roughly four fifths seen once. The V and J genes are TRBV18 and TRBJ2-2, with TRBD1 matching 7 bases. The source was lymph node tissue, collected from a patient treated with IRX-2 immunotherapy. The source of this sequence is a human donor with breast cancer. The CDR3 region is CASSPSQGRNTGELFF. The CDR3 DNA reads as TGTGCCAGCTCACCATCACAGGGGCGAAACACCGGGGAGCTGTTTTTT.